This TCR beta chain was found in a study of cytomegalovirus exposure and HLA in healthy donors. V was cut by 5 bases and J by 1 base, with 13 bases left in between. CDR1 and CDR2 from the germline V gene are SGHTA and FQGNSA. CDR3 length equals 15 residues. Generated by immunoSEQ multiplex PCR, the TCRdb table keeps only in-frame clones and is missing some. Here the sample spans 95,000 to 150,000 clones, approximately 81% being singletons. This chain connects TRBV7-2 to TRBJ2-3, with D perhaps matching TRBD1 (6 bases). Sequencing used PBMCs. The source of this sequence is a woman in her twenties or thirties in good health and CMV-seronegative. This CDR3 is CASSPTGSRTDTQYF. CDR3 DNA sequence: TGTGCCAGCAGCCCTACAGGGTCTCGCACAGATACGCAGTATTTT.